These T cell receptor beta chains were read from a single sample in a study of blood T cell repertoires in COVID-19. Assay: immunoSEQ multiplex PCR; the TCRdb copy retains only in-frame clones and omits some. The data contain a few hundred thousand clones, approximately 89% of them singletons. The sample was peripheral blood. These receptors originate from a man aged 35 to 55 who had recovered from COVID-19. Both conserved end residues are part of each CDR3. A D gene is named only where the DNA matches it firmly. The listing skips clone size in some rows; elsewhere it reads once, few, many or a size class.

V gene	J gene	clone size	D gene	CDR3 DNA	CDR3 protein
TRBV2	TRBJ2-7	few	TRBD2	TGTGCCAGCAGCCAAGGCCTAGCGGGGGTTGGGAGCTCCTACGAGCAGTACTTC	CASSQGLAGVGSSYEQYF
TRBV7-8	TRBJ2-3	.	.	TGTGCCAGCAGCGTAACAGGACCGTCCACAGATACGCAGTATTTT	CASSVTGPSTDTQYF
TRBV9	TRBJ1-4	.	TRBD1	TGTGCCAGCAGCGTAGCGTGGGACAGGGGAGAAAAACTGTTTTTT	CASSVAWDRGEKLFF
TRBV15	TRBJ1-2	.	.	TGTGCCACCAGCAGAGATCGGGGGGCTTACGGCTACACCTTC	CATSRDRGAYGYTF
TRBV7-9	TRBJ2-1	few	TRBD2	TGTGCCAGCAGCTTAGGACTAGCCCTCTACAATGAGCAGTTCTTC	CASSLGLALYNEQFF
TRBV7-2	TRBJ1-6	.	.	TGTGCCAGCAGCTTTCAGGGAGGAAATTCACCCCTCCACTTT	CASSFQGGNSPLHF
TRBV6-2/TRBV6-3	TRBJ1-5	.	.	TGTGCCAGCAGCTTGGTGGGGAGGGGCGGCAATCAGCCCCAGCATTTT	CASSLVGRGGNQPQHF
TRBV7-9	TRBJ2-1	.	.	TGTGCCAGCAGCTCCGTTCGCGTCGAGCAGTTCTTC	CASSSVRVEQFF
TRBV19	TRBJ1-6	.	.	TGTGCCAGTAGTATGGGCGTCGGATCACCCCTCCACTTT	CASSMGVGSPLHF
TRBV4-3	TRBJ2-7	.	TRBD2	TGCGCCAGCAGCCCGGTCCCGGGACTAGACTCCTACGAGCAGTACTTC	CASSPVPGLDSYEQYF
TRBV19	TRBJ2-1	.	TRBD2	TGTGCCAGTAGCGACCGGAGAGCGGGGGGGCCGGGGGAGCAGTTCTTC	CASSDRRAGGPGEQFF
TRBV6-5	TRBJ1-6	.	TRBD1	TGTGCCAGCACCAGACAGGGCAGCTCACCCCTCCACTTT	CASTRQGSSPLHF
TRBV7-2	TRBJ1-2	.	.	TGTGCCAGCAGCCCCCGGGACACACGCTATGGCTACACCTTC	CASSPRDTRYGYTF